Below, 12 T cell receptor beta chains from the same sample are listed, as sequenced in a study of blood T cell repertoires in COVID-19. The repertoire was sequenced with immunoSEQ multiplex PCR; TCRdb's copy has only in-frame clones and lacks some. The sample has more than 120,000 clones, 80% to 90% seen once; the top ten hold about 2.6%. Sequenced input: peripheral blood. The source is a human donor with acute or convalescent COVID-19. The donor label of this sample is uncertain.

The sample holds a few counts of this clone. The CDR3 nucleotides read TGTGCCAGCAGGCCCACAGGGGGCCCCGAAAAACTGTTTTTT. This encodes CASRPTGGPEKLFF. This chain links TRBV28 with TRBJ1-4; the match to TRBD1 covers 9 bases. This CDR3 is built from 14 residues. Germline V gene sequence: CDR1 MDHEN, CDR2 SYDVKM. V was clipped by 6 bases and J by 8 bases; unmatched bases: 7. Based on the CDR3 plus reference TRBV28 and TRBJ1-4, the full variable domain is DVKVTQSSRYLVKRTGEKVFLECVQDMDHENMFWYRQDPGLGLRLIYFSYDVKMKEKGDIPEGYSVSREKKERFSLILESASTNQTSMYLCASRPTGGPEKLFFGSGTQLSVL.

The gene calls are TRBV18 and TRBJ2-1, with 11 bases matching TRBD2. The V segment lost 3 bases and the J segment 7 bases; nucleotides outside the gene matches: 8. The CDR3 sequence is 16 residues long. Per the germline V gene, CDR1 is KGHSH and CDR2 is LQKENI. DNA for the CDR3: TGTGCCAGCTCACCCACCCTAGCGGGGGGCGGGAATGAGCAGTTCTTC. Its translation is CASSPTLAGGGNEQFF.

The chain recombines TRBV9 with TRBJ2-2; TRBD1 is a possible D gene (5 bases). V was shortened by 3 bases and J by 6 bases, with 15 bases between the two germline ends. CDR1 is SGDLS and CDR2 is YYNGEE in the germline V gene. This CDR3 comprises 15 residues. The chain's CDR3 is CASSAGQVNPGELFF. The CDR3, as DNA: TGTGCCAGCAGCGCAGGACAAGTTAATCCCGGGGAGCTGTTTTTT.

This clone was detected a few times. The chain recombines TRBV2 with TRBJ2-3, with a possible D match to TRBD2 (5 bases). The length of the CDR3 is 14 residues. V was shortened by 4 bases and J by 1 base, with 9 bases between the two germline ends. The germline CDR1 and CDR2 sequences are SNHLY and FYNNEI. CDR3: CASSVEDGTDTQYF. DNA for the CDR3: TGTGCCAGCAGTGTGGAGGACGGCACAGATACGCAGTATTTT.

Remarks on this clone: The sample has other DNA sequences that encode this CDR3 too. J is TRBJ2-3 and V is TRBV5-4; possible D gene TRBD2, 5 bases. CDR1 is SGHNT and CDR2 is YYREEE in the germline V gene (reference sequence). V was cut by 0 bases and J by 0 bases, with 11 bases left in between. The CDR3 runs to 16 residues. The CDR3 spells CASSLGGRGSTDTQYF. In DNA form, the CDR3 reads TGTGCCAGCAGCTTGGGTGGGAGAGGTAGCACAGATACGCAGTATTTT.

CDR3 coding DNA: TGTGCCTGGACAGGGGGCAGGAATGAAAAACTGTTTTTT. It codes for CAWTGGRNEKLFF. The chain employs TRBV30 and TRBJ1-4; 8 nucleotides line up with TRBD1. Germline assignment: CDR1 GTSNPN and CDR2 SVGIG (reference sequence). V shed 4 bases and J 5 bases; nucleotides not matched to a gene: 3. The CDR3 is made up of 13 amino acids.

The V and J genes are TRBV5-4 and TRBJ1-2; the match to TRBD1 covers 9 bases. Trimming cost V 1 base and J 5 bases; bases outside gene matches: 9. The CDR3 is 16 residues long. Per the germline V gene, CDR1 is SGHNT and CDR2 is YYREEE (reference sequence). CDR3 sequence: CASSLKLQGAGYGYTF. The CDR3 nucleotides read TGTGCCAGCAGCTTGAAACTACAGGGGGCGGGGTATGGCTACACCTTC. Using reference TRBV5-4 and TRBJ1-2 for the parts outside the CDR3, the full variable domain is ETGVTQSPTHLIKTRGQQVTLRCSSQSGHNTVSWYQQALGQGPQFIFQYYREEENGRGNFPPRFSGLQFPNYSSELNVNALELDDSALYLCASSLKLQGAGYGYTFGSGTRLTVV.

The chain uses TRBV7-2 and TRBJ2-3, with 8 bases aligning to TRBD1. The CDR3 loop spans 16 amino acids. In germline, CDR1 is SGHTA, CDR2 FQGNSA. With 5 bases clipped from V and 0 bases from J, the junction kept 7 bases outside the gene matches. Here the CDR3 DNA reads TGTGCCAGCAGCGAAAGGACAGGGTCTAGCACAGATACGCAGTATTTT. Protein: CASSERTGSSTDTQYF.

Only one count was recorded for this clone. The V call is TRBV19, the J call TRBJ1-2; D uncertain. Germline V gene data show CDR1 as LNHDA and CDR2 as SQIVND (reference sequence). The CDR3 sequence is 13 residues long. Trimming took 3 bases from V and 5 from J, leaving 10 bases between them. Here the CDR3 reads CASSMNGLYGYTF. Here the CDR3 DNA reads TGTGCCAGTAGTATGAACGGTCTATATGGCTACACCTTC.

The chain couples TRBV6-4 to TRBJ2-2; D perhaps matches TRBD2 (5 bases). V lost 6 bases and J lost 3, with 8 bases in between. The CDR3 consists of 13 residues. Germline loops: CDR1 MRHNA, CDR2 SNTAGT. The CDR3 sequence: CASSSGDTGELFF. The CDR3 DNA is TGTGCCAGCAGCTCCGGGGACACCGGGGAGCTGTTTTTT.

V usage is TRBV14 and J usage is TRBJ2-1, with TRBD1 matching 7 bases. The V gene's germline CDR1 is SGHDN and CDR2 FVKESK. The CDR3 consists of 15 residues. V lost 4 bases to trimming and J lost 2 bases; unmatched junction nucleotides: 5. CDR3 DNA sequence: TGTGCCAGCAGCCCTCGGACAGGTCCCTACAATGAGCAGTTCTTC. It translates to CASSPRTGPYNEQFF.

This chain connects TRBV3-1 (or the pseudogene TRBV3-2) to TRBJ1-1; 7 nucleotides align to TRBD1. Losses at the gene ends were 2 bases for V and 2 bases for J; bases not matched to a gene: 11. Looked up from germline, CDR1 is LGHDT and CDR2 is YNNKEL (reference sequence). There are 17 residues in the CDR3. CDR3 coding DNA: TGTGCCAGCAGCCAAAGGAGATCGGGACAGACTAACACTGAAGCTTTCTTT. Its translation is CASSQRRSGQTNTEAFF.